This TCR beta chain was identified in a study of Graves' ophthalmopathy and Graves' hyperthyroidism. CDR3 length: 16 amino acids. Germline-derived CDR1 and CDR2 are SGHVS and FNYEAQ. V shed 1 base and J 3 bases; nucleotides not matched to a gene: 4. RNA transcripts served as template for amplifying TCR beta CDR3 sequences. First-round RT-PCR with HTBI primers preceded a second-round multiplex PCR. TCRdb itself ran the multiplex PCR reads through MiXCR, one entry per CDR3 protein. The sample holds about 550,000 distinct CDR3 sequences, about two fifths seen once. General observations from the study: Most expanded clonotypes in thyroid above 0.001 frequency also showed up in blood.

Notes on this clonotype: Its specificity is unknown.

The TCR comes from an adult man with Graves' hyperthyroidism. The rearrangement joins TRBV7-6 to TRBJ2-2; TRBD1 aligns across 8 bases. The sequenced material came from peripheral blood or thyroid tissue (not recorded which). Here the CDR3 reads CASSLETGVDTGELFF. CDR3 DNA sequence: TGTGCCAGCAGCTTAGAGACAGGGGTCGACACCGGGGAGCTGTTTTTT.